These 17 T cell receptor beta chains originate from one sample sequenced in a study of cytomegalovirus exposure and HLA in healthy donors. PCR involved 60 Vbeta and 13 Jbeta primers. Produced via immunoSEQ multiplex PCR; TCRdb's table is partial and in-frame only. This sample has about 110,000 clones, with more than 60% found just once. Sequenced input: PBMCs. The receptors originated from a male donor in good health and CMV-seronegative.

V is TRBV5-4 and J is TRBJ2-3; TRBD2 aligns across 12 bases. V was pared by 4 bases and J by 3 bases, with 6 bases of the junction left unmatched. The CDR3 is 16 amino acids. CDR1 is SGHNT and CDR2 is YYREEE in the germline V gene (reference sequence). CDR3 nucleotide sequence: TGTGCCAGCAGCATGGGACTAGCGGGTAGTACAGATACGCAGTATTTT. Its translation is CASSMGLAGSTDTQYF.

The gene calls are TRBV10-3 and TRBJ2-5; TRBD2 matches 8 bases. Trimming at V came to 7 bases and at J to 5 bases, leaving 12 bases not matched to a gene. CDR1 and CDR2 from the germline V gene are ENHRY and SYGVKD. The CDR3 consists of 15 residues. CDR3 sequence reads: CAITDGNSGTETQYF. CDR3 nucleotide sequence: TGTGCCATCACCGACGGCAATAGCGGGACGGAGACCCAGTACTTC.

This clone was seen just once. The J gene is TRBJ1-2, the V gene TRBV5-5; TRBD1 agrees at 9 bases. The CDR3 is made up of 15 amino acids. V lost 3 bases and J lost 8; bases outside the gene matches: 11. Per germline, CDR1 SGHKS and CDR2 YYEKEE (reference sequence). The CDR3 is CASSWKGQGTVGYTF. As DNA, the CDR3 is TGTGCCAGCAGCTGGAAGGGACAGGGTACGGTGGGCTACACCTTC. Together with reference TRBV5-5 and TRBJ1-2, the CDR3 gives the full variable domain: DAGVTQSPTHLIKTRGQQVTLRCSPISGHKSVSWYQQVLGQGPQFIFQYYEKEERGRGNFPDRFSARQFPNYSSELNVNALLLGDSALYLCASSWKGQGTVGYTFGSGTRLTVV.

The chain carries TRBV5-1 and TRBJ2-7, with TRBD1 matching 8 bases. This CDR3 spans 14 amino acids. Germline CDR1 is SGHRS and CDR2 is YFSETQ. The V gene end was trimmed by 4 bases and the J gene end by 2 bases; junction bases not matched to a gene: 5. In nucleotides, the CDR3 is TGCGCCAGCAGCAGGGGACAGGAGGCCTACGAGCAGTACTTC. As protein: CASSRGQEAYEQYF. The variable domain in full, completed from reference TRBV5-1 and TRBJ2-7, reads KAGVTQTPRYLIKTRGQQVTLSCSPISGHRSVSWYQQTPGQGLQFLFEYFSETQRNKGNFPGRFSGRQFSNSRSEMNVSTLELGDSALYLCASSRGQEAYEQYFGPGTRLTVT.

The chain recombines TRBV19 with TRBJ1-1; D is unresolved. This CDR3 comprises 12 residues. Per germline, CDR1 LNHDA and CDR2 SQIVND (reference sequence). V was cut by 10 bases and J by 1 base, with 10 bases left in between. CDR3 nucleotide sequence: TGTGCCACCACCACTGGGAACACTGAAGCTTTCTTT. Translation: CATTTGNTEAFF. Together with reference TRBV19 and TRBJ1-1, the CDR3 gives the full variable domain: DGGITQSPKYLFRKEGQNVTLSCEQNLNHDAMYWYRQDPGQGLRLIYYSQIVNDFQKGDIAEGYSVSREKKESFPLTVTSAQKNPTAFYLCATTTGNTEAFFGQGTRLTVV.

This clone was detected only once. The DNA for the CDR3 is TGTGCCAGTAGTACCGCCGGGCTAGCCAGAGGGTGGGAGAAAAACATTCAGTACTTC. Translation gives CASSTAGLARGWEKNIQYF. The genes are TRBV19 and TRBJ2-4; a possible D gene is TRBD2 (5 bases). Trimming shortened V by 4 bases and J by 4 bases, and 26 bases separated the two germline ends. The CDR3 length is 19 residues. CDR1 is LNHDA and CDR2 is SQIVND in the germline V gene (reference sequence).

The chain combines TRBV9 with TRBJ2-3; 8 bases line up with TRBD1. The CDR3 spans 15 residues. J lost 2 bases, V lost 3 bases, and 5 bases had no gene match. CDR1 and CDR2 (germline): SGDLS, YYNGEE. Here the CDR3 DNA reads TGTGCCAGCAGCGCCGGGACAGGACTCACAGATACGCAGTATTTT. Amino acid sequence: CASSAGTGLTDTQYF.

This clone has just one count. Other DNA sequences within the sample encode an identical CDR3. The V and J genes are TRBV6-1 and TRBJ1-1; TRBD1 matches at 7 bases. CDR1 and CDR2 from the germline V gene are MNHNS and SASEGT. Germline trimming cut 3 bases from V and 5 bases from J; bases unmatched to any gene: 12. The CDR3 spans 16 residues. The CDR3 spells CASSDRQGELGTEAFF. CDR3 coding DNA: TGTGCCAGCAGTGACCGACAGGGAGAATTGGGTACTGAAGCTTTCTTT.

V gene TRBV7-2 combines with J gene TRBJ2-6, with a tentative D call TRBD1 (6 bases). Germline values: CDR1 SGHTA, CDR2 FQGNSA. The CDR3 extends over 18 amino acids. V was pared by 4 bases and J by 0 bases, with 16 bases between. The CDR3 DNA follows: TGTGCCAGCAGCTCATCCGGGACACCACTCTCTGGGGCCAACGTCCTGACTTTC. Protein sequence: CASSSSGTPLSGANVLTF.

This clone was found once. The chain couples TRBV7-3 to TRBJ2-1, with a possible D match to TRBD2 (7 bases). Germline CDR1 SGHTA, CDR2 FQGTGA. Trimming took 4 bases from V and 3 from J, leaving 22 bases between them. The CDR3 consists of 18 residues. The CDR3 nucleotides read TGTGCCAGCAGCTACTCGGGGGCTAGCGGAGGTCACTACAATGAGCAGTTCTTC. This translates into CASSYSGASGGHYNEQFF.

The chain recombines TRBV27 with TRBJ1-1; TRBD1 is a possible D gene (6 bases). The CDR3 contains 15 residues. Trimming shortened V by 3 bases and J by 4 bases, and 15 bases separated the two germline ends. CDR1 is MNHEY and CDR2 is SMNVEV in the germline V gene (reference sequence). CDR3: CASSLGALRGTEAFF. The CDR3 nucleotides read TGTGCCAGCAGTTTGGGGGCCTTACGGGGCACTGAAGCTTTCTTT.

This clone showed up just a few times. This sequence joins TRBV7-8 and TRBJ2-7; TRBD2 agrees at 9 bases. This CDR3 contains 15 residues. With V trimmed by 2 bases and J by 3 bases, 5 bases remained unmatched. Germline V gene lookup returns CDR1 SGHVS and CDR2 FQNEAQ. The CDR3 bases are TGTGCCAGCAGCTTAACGGGACTAGCTCGCTACGAGCAGTACTTC. It yields the protein CASSLTGLARYEQYF.

This chain joins TRBV10-1 and TRBJ2-3; 7 bases are shared with TRBD1. This CDR3 has 14 residues. Germline V gene lookup returns CDR1 WNHNN and CDR2 SYGVQD (reference sequence). V lost 5 bases and J lost 2; bases outside the gene matches: 4. The CDR3 bases are TGCGCCAGCAGTTGGGACAGAATCACAGATACGCAGTATTTT. Translation: CASSWDRITDTQYF.

This clone was picked up one time. V gene TRBV6-1 combines with J gene TRBJ2-7; TRBD1 agrees at 7 bases. This CDR3 has 14 amino acids. CDR1 MNHNS and CDR2 SASEGT come from the germline V gene. V gave up 3 bases and J gave up 12 bases; unmatched junction bases: 14. The CDR3 nucleotides are TGTGCCAGCAGTGAGGAGGACAGGTCCTCCGGAATGTACTTC. Protein sequence: CASSEEDRSSGMYF.

This rearrangement joins TRBV30 to TRBJ2-5; 9 positions match TRBD1. The CDR3 extends over 11 amino acids. With V trimmed by 5 bases and J by 11 bases, 6 bases remained unmatched. Germline assignment: CDR1 GTSNPN and CDR2 SVGIG (reference sequence). Written as DNA, the CDR3 is TGTGCCTGGGGGACAGGGAGAGAGCAGTACTTC. Translated, it gives CAWGTGREQYF.

V usage is TRBV7-9 and J usage is TRBJ2-2; TRBD2 is a possible D gene (6 bases). CDR3 length: 15 amino acids. From germline, CDR1 is SEHNR and CDR2 FQNEAQ (reference sequence). Trimming removed 5 bases at V and 6 bases at J, with 16 bases between. As DNA, the CDR3 is TGTGCCAGCAGCGCACTAGGGACGGGAGCCGGGGAGCTGTTTTTT. The encoded protein is CASSALGTGAGELFF. Based on the CDR3 plus reference TRBV7-9 and TRBJ2-2, the full variable domain is DTGVSQNPRHKITKRGQNVTFRCDPISEHNRLYWYRQTLGQGPEFLTYFQNEAQLEKSRLLSDRFSAERPKGSFSTLEIQRTEQGDSAMYLCASSALGTGAGELFFGEGSRLTVL.

The rearrangement joins TRBV5-6 to TRBJ2-7; D is unclear. Germline values: CDR1 SGHDT, CDR2 YYEEEE. The CDR3 sequence is 13 residues long. V was shortened by 2 bases and J by 3 bases, with 9 bases between the two germline ends. The CDR3 sequence: CASSFGRNYEQYF. CDR3 coding DNA: TGTGCCAGCAGCTTTGGCAGAAACTACGAGCAGTACTTC.